The T cell receptor (beta chain) described here comes from a study of beta chain features in type 1 diabetes. Points from the study as a whole: Across all four CD4+ subsets, people with type 1 diabetes showed modestly shorter TCRB CDR3s.

Comments on this clone: No antigen is known for it.

Investigators reverse transcribed all isolated RNA, so they sequenced expressed TCRB transcripts. The repertoire was sequenced with immunoSEQ multiplex PCR; TCRdb's copy has only in-frame clones and lacks some. The sample holds 300,000 or so clones, roughly an eighth seen once. The purity of all sorted populations exceeded 98%. The sequenced sample consisted of naive CD4+ T cells from blood. This TCR was recovered from a man aged 30 to 45 with type 1 diabetes.

The CDR3 DNA follows: TGTGCCAGCAGCTTGGCGGGTGAGCAGTACTTC. Its translation is CASSLAGEQYF. The J gene is TRBJ2-5, the V gene TRBV7-9, with D perhaps TRBD2 (5 bases). This CDR3 is 11 amino acids long. CDR1 is SEHNR and CDR2 is FQNEAQ in the germline V gene (reference sequence). Trimming removed 3 bases at V and 11 bases at J, with 10 bases between.